This T cell receptor (beta chain) was profiled in a study of early T cells in non-severe SARS-CoV-2 infection. The CDR3 runs 13 residues. V was trimmed by 2 bases and J by 8 bases, leaving 10 bases between them. From germline, CDR1 is SGHDT and CDR2 YYEEEE. TCRdb independently ran MiXCR on the 5' RACE reads; one entry per CDR3 protein. The sample yields approximately 84,000 distinct CDR3 sequences, approximately 15% seen once. Ten or more counts support this clonotype. The sequenced material came from whole blood. The gene calls are TRBV5-6 and TRBJ1-4; possible D gene TRBD1, 6 bases. This clonotype was sampled from an adult who was a healthcare worker with PCR-confirmed SARS-CoV-2 infection or an uninfected control (not recorded which). The DNA for the CDR3 is TGTGCCAGCAGCTTACCAGGGGAGGAAAAACTGTTTTTT. Translation gives CASSLPGEEKLFF.